Shown below are 31 T cell receptor beta chains from a single sample sequenced in a study of T cell responses to AZD1222 COVID-19 vaccine (dated by TCRdb to the early 2020s). The time point tag for this specimen amounts to: about 28 days (+/-7) after the second vaccine dose. The library was generated by the immunoSEQ multiplex PCR assay. Held by TCRdb, this immuneACCESS table contains in-frame sequences only and omits some clones. Under half of the omission traces to an unresolved V gene where checked; the cause of the rest is unknown. Here the sample has nearly 110,000 clones; about 89% occur a single time. The top ten hold less than 7.5% of the sample. The source was peripheral blood, collected 28 days after the second AZD1222 dose. Receptors were obtained from an adult who received the AZD1222 COVID-19 vaccine.

The chain combines TRBV4-3 with TRBJ1-4; TRBD1 might be the D (5 bases). CDR1 and CDR2 (germline): LGHNA, YSLEER. Trimming removed 0 bases from V and 0 bases from J, with 11 bases in between. This CDR3 region has 17 residues. The CDR3 spells CASSQDGGSPTNEKLFF. CDR3 DNA sequence: TGCGCCAGCAGCCAAGATGGGGGGAGCCCAACTAATGAAAAACTGTTTTTT.

The rearrangement uses TRBV30 and TRBJ1-5; TRBD1 is a possible D gene (6 bases). Germline lookup yields CDR1 GTSNPN and CDR2 SVGIG (reference sequence). This CDR3 has 13 amino acids. The V end was cut by 3 bases, the J end by 6 bases, with 12 bases between. The CDR3 sequence is CAWSEGGSQPQHF. The DNA for the CDR3 is TGTGCCTGGAGCGAGGGGGGGAGTCAGCCCCAGCATTTT. Variable domain in full (rest from reference TRBV30 and TRBJ1-5): SQTIHQWPATLVQPVGSPLSLECTVEGTSNPNLYWYRQAAGRGLQLLFYSVGIGQISSEVPQNLSASRPQDRQFILSSKKLLLSDSGFYLCAWSEGGSQPQHFGDGTRLSIL.

The chain carries TRBV6-1 and TRBJ2-6; D might be TRBD2 (6 bases). CDR3 size: 15 residues. Trimming stripped 3 bases from V and 3 bases from J, with 9 bases between. Germline CDR1 is MNHNS and CDR2 is SASEGT. The DNA for the CDR3 is TGTGCCAGCAGTGATTCGGGGGATGGGGCCAACGTCCTGACTTTC. Translated, it gives CASSDSGDGANVLTF.

The chain has TRBV6-5 and TRBJ2-1, with D possibly being TRBD2 (6 bases). Trimming stripped 6 bases from V and 4 bases from J, with 10 bases between. CDR3 size: 13 residues. Germline CDR1 is MNHEY and CDR2 is SVGAGI. The CDR3 nucleotides are TGTGCCAGCAGCCTGACTAGTTACAATGAGCAGTTCTTC. Translation: CASSLTSYNEQFF.

V and J are TRBV6-5 and TRBJ1-6; D call uncertain. CDR1 is MNHEY and CDR2 is SVGAGI in the germline V gene. The CDR3 is 15 amino acids. V lost 5 bases, J lost 5 bases, and 13 bases lay in between. The CDR3 loop reads CASSPEDGDNSPLHF. The CDR3 DNA follows: TGTGCCAGCAGTCCAGAGGACGGTGATAATTCACCCCTCCACTTT.

The genes are TRBV5-1 and TRBJ1-1, with D perhaps matching TRBD1 (5 bases). The CDR3 runs 13 residues. Trimming took 5 bases from V and 7 from J, leaving 15 bases between them. Germline loops: CDR1 SGHRS, CDR2 YFSETQ. The CDR3 bases are TGCGCCAGCAGATCGGGGCAGTCCGATGAAGCTTTCTTT. This sequence encodes CASRSGQSDEAFF.

The chain uses TRBV4-1 and TRBJ2-2; 9 bases match TRBD2. Germline V gives CDR1 MGHRA, CDR2 YSYEKL. The CDR3 consists of 19 residues. Trimming took 3 bases from V and 2 from J; bases not matched to a gene: 13. The CDR3 coding sequence is TGCGCCAGCAGCCATTCCCTGGGCGGGGGGGCCGTTAACACCGGGGAGCTGTTTTTT. Translated, it gives CASSHSLGGGAVNTGELFF.

The rearrangement joins TRBV7-6 to TRBJ2-5, with D perhaps assigned TRBD1 or TRBD2 (5 bases each). Germline CDR1 and CDR2: SGHVS and FNYEAQ. V shed 4 bases and J shed 5 bases, with 11 bases lying between them. The CDR3 is made up of 13 amino acids. This CDR3 reads CASSSGWGETQYF. Here the CDR3 DNA reads TGTGCCAGCAGCTCGGGATGGGGGGAGACCCAGTACTTC. Filled out from reference TRBV7-6 and TRBJ2-5, the complete variable domain reads GAGVSQSPRYKVTKRGQDVALRCDPISGHVSLYWYRQALGQGPEFLTYFNYEAQQDKSGLPNDRFSAERPEGSISTLTIQRTEQRDSAMYRCASSSGWGETQYFGPGTRLLVL.

The CDR3 nucleotides read TGTGCCAGCTCACCAGACACCTCCTACGAGCAGTACTTC. Translation gives CASSPDTSYEQYF. The genes are TRBV18 and TRBJ2-7; D ambiguous. V was shortened by 2 bases and J by 0 bases, with 5 bases between the two germline ends. Germline V gives CDR1 KGHSH, CDR2 LQKENI. The CDR3 is made up of 13 amino acids.

This chain links TRBV19 with TRBJ1-5, with no clear D. The CDR3 totals 16 residues. V lost 1 base and J 2 bases, leaving 12 bases between the germline ends. The germline V gene encodes CDR1 LNHDA and CDR2 SQIVND (reference sequence). CDR3 residues: CASSIGFGVGNQPQHF. Here the CDR3 DNA reads TGTGCCAGTAGTATAGGATTTGGGGTAGGCAATCAGCCCCAGCATTTT.

This clone was detected only a few times. Other DNA sequences of this sample code for an identical CDR3. The gene calls are TRBV27 and TRBJ1-5; possible D gene TRBD1, 6 bases. The CDR3 totals 15 residues. Per the germline V gene, CDR1 is MNHEY and CDR2 is SMNVEV (reference sequence). Trimming shortened V by 1 base and J by 3 bases, and 10 bases separated the two germline ends. CDR3 in DNA: TGTGCCAGCAGTTTATGGGGGGCGAACAATCAGCCCCAGCATTTT. Translated, it gives CASSLWGANNQPQHF.

The V call is TRBV9, the J call TRBJ1-1, with D hard to call. From germline, CDR1 is SGDLS and CDR2 YYNGEE. CDR3 size: 15 residues. The germline V and J ends were trimmed by 1 base and 0 bases, with 10 bases remaining between them. CDR3 sequence reads: CASSVSPSLNTEAFF. The CDR3 DNA sequence: TGTGCCAGCAGCGTATCCCCCAGTTTGAACACTGAAGCTTTCTTT.

The chain carries TRBV15 and TRBJ1-1, with 7 bases that match TRBD1. CDR3 size: 15 residues. V shed 0 bases and J 3 bases; nucleotides not matched to a gene: 4. Germline V lookup: CDR1 LNHNV, CDR2 YYDKDF (reference sequence). The CDR3 nucleotides read TGTGCCACCAGCAGAGAACAGGGGCCAGACACTGAAGCTTTCTTT. It specifies CATSREQGPDTEAFF.

Only a few counts were recorded for this clone. The same CDR3 is also encoded by other DNA sequences in this sample. V is TRBV7-9 and J is TRBJ2-1, with TRBD1 as a possible D gene (5 bases). Germline lookup yields CDR1 SEHNR and CDR2 FQNEAQ (reference sequence). This CDR3 is built from 15 residues. Trimming stripped 2 bases from V and 0 bases from J, with 8 bases between. The CDR3 sequence: CASSLTQGSYNEQFF. In nucleotides, the CDR3 is TGTGCCAGCAGCTTAACGCAGGGCTCCTACAATGAGCAGTTCTTC.

The CDR3, as DNA: TGTGCCTGGAGCATCGGGGCGCTCTATGGCTACACCTTC. Amino acid sequence: CAWSIGALYGYTF. The chain links TRBV30 to TRBJ1-2; D may be TRBD1 (5 bases). Germline V gene lookup returns CDR1 GTSNPN and CDR2 SVGIG (reference sequence). This CDR3 has 13 amino acids. Trimming left V 3 bases short and J 4 bases short, with 12 bases between.

The chain has TRBV11-3 and TRBJ2-1; D may be TRBD2 (7 bases). V was shortened by 5 bases and J by 3 bases, with 17 bases between the two germline ends. This CDR3 comprises 16 residues. CDR1 and CDR2 from the germline V gene are SGHNT and YENEEA. The CDR3 DNA follows: TGTGCCAGCAGCCGTCGGGGGGCCCAGGGCTACAATGAGCAGTTCTTC. It codes for CASSRRGAQGYNEQFF.

The genes are TRBV27 and TRBJ2-2, with D perhaps given as TRBD1 or TRBD2 (5 bases each). The germline V and J ends were trimmed by 8 bases and 4 bases, with 14 bases remaining between them. Germline assignment: CDR1 MNHEY and CDR2 SMNVEV (reference sequence). The CDR3 has 14 residues. CDR3 DNA sequence: TGTGCCAGCGGATGGGGGTTAGGCACCGGGGAGCTGTTTTTT. It encodes CASGWGLGTGELFF.

The chain couples TRBV7-2 to TRBJ2-2; D unclear. This CDR3 is built from 16 residues. The V and J ends lost 6 bases and 2 bases respectively, with 16 bases between them. Germline V CDR1 and CDR2: SGHTA, FQGNSA. CDR3 in amino acids: CASSPPGAPNTGELFF. The CDR3 DNA is TGTGCCAGCAGTCCACCCGGAGCTCCTAACACCGGGGAGCTGTTTTTT.

The CDR3 region is CAWRPAGAIYEQYF. DNA for the CDR3: TGTGCCTGGAGGCCAGCGGGAGCCATCTACGAGCAGTACTTC. The chain recombines TRBV30 with TRBJ2-7, with 8 positions matching TRBD2. Looked up from germline, CDR1 is GTSNPN and CDR2 is SVGIG (reference sequence). The CDR3 is made up of 14 amino acids. V gave up 3 bases and J gave up 3 bases; unmatched junction bases: 7.

This chain connects TRBV4-1 to TRBJ2-7, with D possibly being TRBD1 or TRBD2 (5 bases each). The length of the CDR3 is 16 residues. V lost 4 bases, J lost 0 bases, and 16 bases lay in between. Germline CDR1 reads MGHRA; CDR2 reads YSYEKL. CDR3 sequence reads: CASSPSPGTTSYEQYF. The CDR3 DNA is TGCGCCAGCAGCCCCTCCCCGGGGACCACCTCCTACGAGCAGTACTTC.

J is TRBJ1-4 and V is TRBV6-6, with no clear D. The CDR3 contains 13 residues. Germline CDR1 is MNHNY and CDR2 is SVGAGI (reference sequence). V lost 0 bases and J lost 5, with 4 bases in between. The CDR3 protein is CASSYSDNEKLFF. In DNA, the CDR3 is TGTGCCAGCAGTTACTCGGACAATGAAAAACTGTTTTTT.

The chain couples TRBV3-1 (or the pseudogene TRBV3-2) to TRBJ2-7; D not certain. Between the trimmed V and J ends, which lost 4 bases and 6 bases, there was a span of 7 bases. Germline CDR1 LGHDT, CDR2 YNNKEL (reference sequence). This CDR3 contains 11 residues. CDR3 in amino acids: CASSLRREQYF. The CDR3 coding sequence is TGTGCCAGCAGCCTGAGGCGCGAGCAGTACTTC.

For the CDR3, the DNA is TGTGCCAGCAGGCCCCTTAGCCGGGTGGGCGGCGGGGAGCTGTTTTTT. Amino acids: CASRPLSRVGGGELFF. This chain connects TRBV11-2 to TRBJ2-2; D not resolved. The V and J ends lost 6 bases and 7 bases respectively, with 21 bases between them. Germline V CDR1 and CDR2: SGHAT, FQNNGV. CDR3 length equals 16 residues. The whole variable domain, remainder taken from reference TRBV11-2 and TRBJ2-2, is EAGVAQSPRYKIIEKRQSVAFWCNPISGHATLYWYQQILGQGPKLLIQFQNNGVVDDSQLPKDRFSAERLKGVDSTLKIQPAKLEDSAVYLCASRPLSRVGGGELFFGEGSRLTVL.

The chain has TRBV27 and TRBJ2-1, with D possibly TRBD2 on 5 matching bases. The germline gives CDR1 MNHEY, CDR2 SMNVEV (reference sequence). This CDR3 region has 15 residues. Trimming left V 2 bases short and J 0 bases short, with 8 bases between. CDR3 sequence (DNA): TGTGCCAGCAGTTTACGGGGAACCTCCTACAATGAGCAGTTCTTC. Encoded protein: CASSLRGTSYNEQFF.

The gene calls are TRBV5-6 and TRBJ1-6, with a tentative D call TRBD1 (5 bases). The V gene's germline CDR1 is SGHDT and CDR2 YYEEEE. Trimming cost V 0 bases and J 7 bases, with 11 bases left between them. This CDR3 comprises 15 residues. The CDR3 nucleotides are TGTGCCAGCAGCTTGGCGGGGGTTGAGAATTCACCCCTCCACTTT. Protein: CASSLAGVENSPLHF. The whole variable domain, remainder taken from reference TRBV5-6 and TRBJ1-6, is DAGVTQSPTHLIKTRGQQVTLRCSPKSGHDTVSWYQQALGQGPQFIFQYYEEEERQRGNFPDRFSGHQFPNYSSELNVNALLLGDSALYLCASSLAGVENSPLHFGNGTRLTVT.

This chain links TRBV9 with TRBJ1-2; no clear D gene. The CDR3 is made up of 13 amino acids. Germline V gene lookup returns CDR1 SGDLS and CDR2 YYNGEE. The V gene lost 0 bases and the J gene lost 3 bases, with 6 bases spanning the gap. In DNA form, the CDR3 reads TGTGCCAGCAGCGTAGCTCTGGACTATGGCTACACCTTC. This gives the protein CASSVALDYGYTF.

The CDR3 nucleotides are TGTGCCCACAGTAGGCAACTCGGACGTGGGACGCAGTATTTT. It translates to CAHSRQLGRGTQYF. J is TRBJ2-3 and V is TRBV3-1 (or the pseudogene TRBV3-2), with D unresolved. Trimming stripped 11 bases from V and 9 bases from J, with 24 bases between. The CDR3 loop spans 14 amino acids. From germline, CDR1 is LGHDT and CDR2 YNNKEL (reference sequence).

The V and J genes are TRBV10-2 and TRBJ1-1, with 7 positions matching TRBD1. This CDR3 spans 13 amino acids. Unmatched junction bases numbered 0, after V lost 4 bases and J lost 1 base. Germline V lookup: CDR1 WSHSY, CDR2 SAAADI. CDR3 nucleotide sequence: TGCGCCAGCAGTGGACAGGGGAACACTGAAGCTTTCTTT. Amino acid sequence: CASSGQGNTEAFF.

The chain uses TRBV9 and TRBJ1-1; 7 nucleotides line up with TRBD1. V lost 0 bases, J lost 1 base, and 3 bases stayed unmatched. Germline assignment: CDR1 SGDLS and CDR2 YYNGEE. The CDR3 extends over 15 amino acids. CDR3 amino acids: CASSVAGTANTEAFF. DNA for the CDR3: TGTGCCAGCAGCGTAGCTGGGACAGCGAACACTGAAGCTTTCTTT.

The count of this clone is one. The rearrangement joins TRBV27 to TRBJ2-4; a possible D gene is TRBD1 (5 bases). The CDR3 spans 14 residues. The germline CDR1 and CDR2 sequences are MNHEY and SMNVEV (reference sequence). V lost 2 bases and J 8 bases, leaving 13 bases between the germline ends. CDR3 protein: CASSLAPGKYIQYF. As DNA, the CDR3 is TGTGCCAGCAGTTTAGCTCCAGGGAAGTACATTCAGTACTTC.

The chain combines TRBV19 with TRBJ1-2, with TRBD1 identical over 9 bases. This CDR3 is built from 13 residues. Trimming cost V 7 bases and J 5 bases; bases outside gene matches: 5. Per the germline V gene, CDR1 is LNHDA and CDR2 is SQIVND (reference sequence). The CDR3 region has the DNA TGTGCCAGTACCCACAGGGGGCGATATGGCTACACCTTC. Translating it yields CASTHRGRYGYTF.